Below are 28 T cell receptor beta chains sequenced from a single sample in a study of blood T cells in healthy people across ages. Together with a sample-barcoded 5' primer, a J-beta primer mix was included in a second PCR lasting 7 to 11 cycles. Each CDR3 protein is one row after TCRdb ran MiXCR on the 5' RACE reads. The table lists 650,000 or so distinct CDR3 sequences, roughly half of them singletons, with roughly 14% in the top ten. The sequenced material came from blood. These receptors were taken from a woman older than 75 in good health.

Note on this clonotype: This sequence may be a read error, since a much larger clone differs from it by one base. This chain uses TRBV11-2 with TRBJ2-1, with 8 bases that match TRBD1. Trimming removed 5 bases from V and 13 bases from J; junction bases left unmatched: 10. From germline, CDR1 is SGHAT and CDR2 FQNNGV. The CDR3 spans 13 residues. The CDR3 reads CASSRDRGETQFF. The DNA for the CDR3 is TGTGCCAGCAGCAGAGACAGGGGAGAGACCCAGTTCTTC.

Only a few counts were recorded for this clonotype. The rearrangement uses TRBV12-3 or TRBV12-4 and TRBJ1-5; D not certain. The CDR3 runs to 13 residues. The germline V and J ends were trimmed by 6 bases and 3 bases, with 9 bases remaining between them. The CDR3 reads CASRFDINQPQHF. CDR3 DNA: TGTGCCAGCAGATTCGACATCAATCAGCCCCAGCATTTT.

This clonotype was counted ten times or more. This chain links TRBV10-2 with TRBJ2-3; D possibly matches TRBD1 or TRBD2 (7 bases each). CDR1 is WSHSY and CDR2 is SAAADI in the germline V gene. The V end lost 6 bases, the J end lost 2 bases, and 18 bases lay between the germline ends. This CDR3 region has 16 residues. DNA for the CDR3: TGCGCCAGCAGCCCCGGGGAGGGGGCCTCCACAGATACGCAGTATTTT. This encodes CASSPGEGASTDTQYF.

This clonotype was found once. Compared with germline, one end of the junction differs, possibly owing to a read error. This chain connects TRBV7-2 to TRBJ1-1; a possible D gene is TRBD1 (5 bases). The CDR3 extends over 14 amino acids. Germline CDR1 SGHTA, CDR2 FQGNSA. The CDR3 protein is CASSLAGSVTGAFF. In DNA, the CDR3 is TGTGCCAGCAGCTTGGCAGGGTCGGTCACTGGAGCTTTCTTT.

The chain's CDR3 is CAPVISYNEQYF. The CDR3 coding sequence is TGCGCGCCGGTTATCTCCTACAATGAGCAGTACTTC. The chain is built from TRBV5-1 and TRBJ2-1; the D is unclear. Judging by the DNA end, TRBJ2-7 fits better; the J call may be wrong. Germline V CDR1 and CDR2: SGHRS, YFSETQ. The CDR3 is 12 amino acids.

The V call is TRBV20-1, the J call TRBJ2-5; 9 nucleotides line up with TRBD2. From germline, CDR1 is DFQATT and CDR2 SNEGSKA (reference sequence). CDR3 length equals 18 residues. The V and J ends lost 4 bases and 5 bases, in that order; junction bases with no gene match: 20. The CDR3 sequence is CSATGRHAGGPVFETQYF. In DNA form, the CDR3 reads TGCAGTGCTACTGGGCGACATGCGGGGGGGCCAGTTTTTGAGACCCAGTACTTC.

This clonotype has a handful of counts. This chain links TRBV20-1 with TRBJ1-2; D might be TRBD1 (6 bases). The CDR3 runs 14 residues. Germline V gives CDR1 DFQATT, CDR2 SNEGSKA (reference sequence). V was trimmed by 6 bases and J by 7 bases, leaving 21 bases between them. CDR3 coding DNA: TGCAGTGCGGCTCAACTTCAGGGGTCTCGTGGCTACACCTTC. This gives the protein CSAAQLQGSRGYTF.

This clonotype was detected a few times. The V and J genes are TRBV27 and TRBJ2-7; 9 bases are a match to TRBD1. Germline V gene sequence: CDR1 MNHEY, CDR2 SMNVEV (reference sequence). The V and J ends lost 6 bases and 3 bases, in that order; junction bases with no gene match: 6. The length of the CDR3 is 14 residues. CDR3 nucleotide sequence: TGTGCCAGCAGCCTCCAGGGACAGGGCTACGAGCAGTACTTC. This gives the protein CASSLQGQGYEQYF.

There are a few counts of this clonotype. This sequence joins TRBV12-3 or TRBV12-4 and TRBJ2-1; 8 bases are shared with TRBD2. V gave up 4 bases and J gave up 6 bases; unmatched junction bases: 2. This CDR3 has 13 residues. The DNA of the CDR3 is TGTGCCAGCAGTTGCGGGACTAGCAATGAGCAGTTCTTC. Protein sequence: CASSCGTSNEQFF.

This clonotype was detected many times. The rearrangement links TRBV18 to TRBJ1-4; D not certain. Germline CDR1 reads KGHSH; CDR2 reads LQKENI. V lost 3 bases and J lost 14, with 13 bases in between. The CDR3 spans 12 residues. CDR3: CASSPGRSGLFF. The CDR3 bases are TGTGCCAGCTCACCCGGACGCTCCGGGCTGTTTTTT.

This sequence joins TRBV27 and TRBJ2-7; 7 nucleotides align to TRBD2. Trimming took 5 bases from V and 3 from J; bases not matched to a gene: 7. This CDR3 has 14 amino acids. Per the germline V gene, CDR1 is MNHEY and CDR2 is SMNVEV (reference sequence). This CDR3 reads CASSKNGGGYEQYF. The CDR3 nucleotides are TGTGCCAGCAGTAAAAATGGGGGGGGCTACGAGCAGTACTTC.

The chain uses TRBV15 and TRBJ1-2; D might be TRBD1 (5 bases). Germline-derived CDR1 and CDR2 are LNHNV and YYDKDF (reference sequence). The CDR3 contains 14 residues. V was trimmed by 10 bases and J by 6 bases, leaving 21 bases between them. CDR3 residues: CAIGAVGTWNGYTF. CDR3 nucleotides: TGTGCCATCGGGGCGGTCGGGACTTGGAATGGCTACACCTTC.

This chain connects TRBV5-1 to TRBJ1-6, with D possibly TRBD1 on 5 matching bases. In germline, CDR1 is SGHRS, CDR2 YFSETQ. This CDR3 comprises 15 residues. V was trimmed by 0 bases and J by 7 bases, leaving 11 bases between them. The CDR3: CASSLAGENNSPLHF. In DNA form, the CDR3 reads TGCGCCAGCAGCTTGGCGGGGGAAAACAATTCACCCCTCCACTTT.

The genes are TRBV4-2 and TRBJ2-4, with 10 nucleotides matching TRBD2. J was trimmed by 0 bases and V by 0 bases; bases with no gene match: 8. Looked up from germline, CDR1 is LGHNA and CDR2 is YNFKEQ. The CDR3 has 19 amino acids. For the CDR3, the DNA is TGTGCCAGCAGCCAAGATAGGACTAGCGGACAACTAGCCAAAAACATTCAGTACTTC. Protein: CASSQDRTSGQLAKNIQYF.

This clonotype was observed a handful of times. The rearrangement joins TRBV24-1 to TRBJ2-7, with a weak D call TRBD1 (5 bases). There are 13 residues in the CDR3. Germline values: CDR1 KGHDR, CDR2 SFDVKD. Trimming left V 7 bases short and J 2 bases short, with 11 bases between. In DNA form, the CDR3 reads TGTGCCACCAGGGACACGGTTACCTACGAGCAGTACTTC. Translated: CATRDTVTYEQYF.

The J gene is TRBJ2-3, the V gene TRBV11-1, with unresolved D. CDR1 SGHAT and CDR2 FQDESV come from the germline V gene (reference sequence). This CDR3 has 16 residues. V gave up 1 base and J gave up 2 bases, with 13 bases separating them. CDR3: CASSLVNSASTDTQYF. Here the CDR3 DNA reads TGTGCCAGCAGCTTAGTGAACTCGGCTTCCACAGATACGCAGTATTTT.

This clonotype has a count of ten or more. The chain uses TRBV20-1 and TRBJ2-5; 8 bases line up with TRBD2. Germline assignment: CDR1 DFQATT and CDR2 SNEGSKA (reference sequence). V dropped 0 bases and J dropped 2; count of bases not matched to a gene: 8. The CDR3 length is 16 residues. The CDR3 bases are TGCAGTGCTAGAGATGAAAGGGCTAGCGGGCAAGAGACCCAGTACTTC. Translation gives CSARDERASGQETQYF.

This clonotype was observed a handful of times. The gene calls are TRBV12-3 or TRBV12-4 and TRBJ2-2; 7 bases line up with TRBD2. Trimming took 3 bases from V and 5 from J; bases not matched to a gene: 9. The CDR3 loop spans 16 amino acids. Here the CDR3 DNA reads TGTGCCAGCAGTTTTGCGGGCGGGGGTTCGACCGGGGAGCTGTTTTTT. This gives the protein CASSFAGGGSTGELFF.

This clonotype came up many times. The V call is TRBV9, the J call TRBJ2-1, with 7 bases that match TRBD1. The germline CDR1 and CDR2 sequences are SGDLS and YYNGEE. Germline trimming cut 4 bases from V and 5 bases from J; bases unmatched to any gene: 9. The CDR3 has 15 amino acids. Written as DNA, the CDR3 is TGTGCCAGCAGCAAGCCGGGACAGCTTGACAATGAGCAGTTCTTC. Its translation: CASSKPGQLDNEQFF.

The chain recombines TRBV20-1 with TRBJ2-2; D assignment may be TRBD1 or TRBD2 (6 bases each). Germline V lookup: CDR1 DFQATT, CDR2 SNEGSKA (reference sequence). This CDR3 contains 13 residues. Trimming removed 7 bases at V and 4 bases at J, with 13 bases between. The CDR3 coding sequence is TGCAGTGGCGTACAGGGAGGCACCGGGGAGCTGTTTTTT. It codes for CSGVQGGTGELFF.

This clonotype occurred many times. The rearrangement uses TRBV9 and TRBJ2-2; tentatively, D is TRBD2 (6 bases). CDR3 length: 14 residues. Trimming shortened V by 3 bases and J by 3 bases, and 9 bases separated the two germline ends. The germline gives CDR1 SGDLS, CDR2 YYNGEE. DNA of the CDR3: TGTGCCAGCAGCGGCAGGGAGGACACCGGGGAGCTGTTTTTT. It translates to CASSGREDTGELFF.

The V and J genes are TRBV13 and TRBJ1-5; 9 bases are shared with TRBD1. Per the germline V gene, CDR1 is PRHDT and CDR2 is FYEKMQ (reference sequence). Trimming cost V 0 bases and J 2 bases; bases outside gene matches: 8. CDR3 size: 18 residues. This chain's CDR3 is CASSLGTTGGEGNQPQHF. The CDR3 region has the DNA TGTGCCAGCAGCTTAGGAACTACAGGGGGCGAGGGCAATCAGCCCCAGCATTTT.

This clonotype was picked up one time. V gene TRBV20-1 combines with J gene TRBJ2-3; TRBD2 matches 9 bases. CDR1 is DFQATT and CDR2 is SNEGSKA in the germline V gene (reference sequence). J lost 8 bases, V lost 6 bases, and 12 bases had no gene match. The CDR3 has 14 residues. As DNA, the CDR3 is TGCAGTGCGGCGACTAATTTGCGGGAGGGTACGCAGTATTTT. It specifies CSAATNLREGTQYF.

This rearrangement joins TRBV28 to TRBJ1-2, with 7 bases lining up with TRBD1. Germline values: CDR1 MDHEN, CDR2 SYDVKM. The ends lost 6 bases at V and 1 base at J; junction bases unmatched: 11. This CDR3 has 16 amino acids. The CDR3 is CASRIRTGQINYGYTF. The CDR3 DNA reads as TGTGCCAGCAGGATTCGAACGGGACAGATTAACTATGGCTACACCTTC.

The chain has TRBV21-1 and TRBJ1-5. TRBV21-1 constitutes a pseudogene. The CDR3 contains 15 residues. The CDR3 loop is CASSSLGGPHQPQHF. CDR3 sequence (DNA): TGTGCCAGCAGCAGCCTAGGGGGCCCTCATCAGCCCCAGCATTTT.

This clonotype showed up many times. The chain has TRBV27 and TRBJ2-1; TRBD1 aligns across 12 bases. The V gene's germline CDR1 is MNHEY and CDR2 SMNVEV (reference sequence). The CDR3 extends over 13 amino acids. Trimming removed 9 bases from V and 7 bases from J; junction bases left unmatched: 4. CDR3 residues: CASWGQGANEQFF. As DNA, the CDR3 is TGTGCCAGTTGGGGACAGGGGGCGAATGAGCAGTTCTTC.

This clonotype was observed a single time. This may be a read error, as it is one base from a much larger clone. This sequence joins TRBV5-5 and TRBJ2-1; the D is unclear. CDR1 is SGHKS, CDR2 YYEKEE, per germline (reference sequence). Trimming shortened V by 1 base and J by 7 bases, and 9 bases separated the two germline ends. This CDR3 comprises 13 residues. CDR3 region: CASSLSRTNEQFF. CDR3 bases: TGTGCCAGCAGCTTGTCCAGGACGAATGAGCAGTTCTTC.

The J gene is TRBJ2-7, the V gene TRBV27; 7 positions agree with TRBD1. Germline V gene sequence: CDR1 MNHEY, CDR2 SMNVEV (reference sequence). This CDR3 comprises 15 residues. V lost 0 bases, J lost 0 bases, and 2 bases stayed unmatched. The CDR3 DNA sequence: TGTGCCAGCAGTTTATCGACAGGGAGCTCCTACGAGCAGTACTTC. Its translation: CASSLSTGSSYEQYF.